Below are 28 T cell receptor beta chains sequenced from a single sample in a study of low-dose radiotherapy and immunotherapy resistance in tumors. The time point here: before trial treatment. Both TCRalpha and TCRbeta chains were reverse transcribed with V-gene-specific primers. The authors ran around 19 PCR cycles to amplify TCRs with a constant-region primer and V-primer adapter. TCRdb recomputed calls from the reads with MiXCR, one row per CDR3 protein. Of 60,000 to 90,000 distinct CDR3 sequences listed, around 30% are singletons. This material consisted of PBMCs, taken before treatment. These receptors were collected from a female donor with ovarian cancer.

This clonotype was observed many times. This chain joins TRBV5-6 and TRBJ1-6; TRBD1 matches 9 bases. V was pared by 0 bases and J by 7 bases, with 5 bases of the junction left unmatched. The CDR3 consists of 16 residues. Germline lookup yields CDR1 SGHDT and CDR2 YYEEEE. Here the CDR3 reads CASSLATGTGNSPLHF. CDR3 in DNA: TGTGCCAGCAGCTTGGCGACTGGGACAGGGAATTCACCCCTCCACTTT. Together with reference TRBV5-6 and TRBJ1-6, the CDR3 gives the full variable domain: DAGVTQSPTHLIKTRGQQVTLRCSPKSGHDTVSWYQQALGQGPQFIFQYYEEEERQRGNFPDRFSGHQFPNYSSELNVNALLLGDSALYLCASSLATGTGNSPLHFGNGTRLTVT.

This clonotype was found many times. The chain uses TRBV6-5 and TRBJ1-2; D is unresolved. The ends were cut back, 6 bases at V and 6 bases at J, with 14 bases in the middle. The CDR3 consists of 13 residues. Germline-derived CDR1 and CDR2 are MNHEY and SVGAGI. In DNA form, the CDR3 reads TGTGCCAGCAGCCCGGATGGGAGTCATGGCTACACCTTC. The encoded protein is CASSPDGSHGYTF.

This clonotype was seen many times. The chain uses TRBV5-1 and TRBJ1-1, with no clear D. V was pared by 0 bases and J by 0 bases, with 12 bases between. Per germline, CDR1 SGHRS and CDR2 YFSETQ. The CDR3 length is 16 residues. CDR3 sequence reads: CASSLDSSLMNTEAFF. The CDR3 DNA reads TGCGCCAGCAGCTTGGATAGCAGCCTCATGAACACTGAAGCTTTCTTT.

Ten or more counts support this clonotype. This chain connects TRBV19 to TRBJ1-5; unclear D gene. V was cut by 3 bases and J by 7 bases, with 7 bases left in between. The CDR3 runs 12 residues. Germline CDR1 reads LNHDA; CDR2 reads SQIVND (reference sequence). This CDR3 is CASSMLAQPQHF. CDR3 coding DNA: TGTGCCAGTAGTATGTTAGCCCAGCCCCAGCATTTT.

This clonotype occurred many times. This chain uses TRBV20-1 with TRBJ1-5; no definite D call. CDR1 is DFQATT and CDR2 is SNEGSKA in the germline V gene (reference sequence). The CDR3 is made up of 15 amino acids. V dropped 3 bases and J dropped 4 bases, with 16 bases sitting between them. CDR3 nucleotide sequence: TGCAGTGCTAGGTTTTCGGGGTTCGCGAATCAGCCCCAGCATTTT. The encoded protein is CSARFSGFANQPQHF.

A word on this clonotype: With a far larger clone one base away, a read error is the likely cause. CDR3 coding DNA: TGTGCCTGGAGTGAAACTGGTCTAGCGGGAGCCGAGCAGTTCTTC. It translates to CAWSETGLAGAEQFF. The genes are TRBV30 and TRBJ2-5; 10 positions match TRBD2. The J call may be incorrect, as the DNA end agrees better with TRBJ2-1. CDR1 is GTSNPN, CDR2 SVGIG, per germline (reference sequence). This CDR3 contains 15 residues.

The chain recombines TRBV7-2 with TRBJ1-1; D possibly corresponds to TRBD1 (5 bases). Germline CDR1 is SGHTA and CDR2 is FQGNSA. Trimming shortened V by 7 bases and J by 4 bases, and 16 bases separated the two germline ends. The CDR3 extends over 14 amino acids. This CDR3 is CASTLWGESTEAFF. CDR3 coding DNA: TGTGCCAGCACCCTATGGGGGGAGAGCACTGAAGCTTTCTTT. The full variable domain, in which reference TRBV7-2 and TRBJ1-1 provide the parts outside the CDR3, is GAGVSQSPSNKVTEKGKDVELRCDPISGHTALYWYRQSLGQGLEFLIYFQGNSAPDKSGLPSDRFSAERTGGSVSTLTIQRTQQEDSAVYLCASTLWGESTEAFFGQGTRLTVV.

This clonotype was seen many times. The chain uses TRBV28 and TRBJ1-6, with TRBD1 as a possible D gene (6 bases). The CDR3 totals 16 residues. Trimming cost V 1 base and J 5 bases, with 12 bases left between them. Germline-derived CDR1 and CDR2 are MDHEN and SYDVKM. The CDR3 region has the DNA TGTGCCAGCAGTTTATTCAGGGGATCTAATAATTCACCCCTCCACTTT. As protein: CASSLFRGSNNSPLHF. Drawing the rest from reference TRBV28 and TRBJ1-6, the complete variable domain is DVKVTQSSRYLVKRTGEKVFLECVQDMDHENMFWYRQDPGLGLRLIYFSYDVKMKEKGDIPEGYSVSREKKERFSLILESASTNQTSMYLCASSLFRGSNNSPLHFGNGTRLTVT.

This CDR3 is CASSLGLRGAYTDTQYF. The DNA for the CDR3 is TGTGCCAGCAGCTTAGGCTTGCGGGGGGCCTACACAGATACGCAGTATTTT. V is TRBV7-2 and J is TRBJ2-3; TRBD2 matches at 8 bases. The trim removed 1 base at V and 2 bases at J, leaving 8 bases unmatched. Germline V CDR1 and CDR2: SGHTA, FQGNSA. The CDR3 is 17 amino acids.

This clonotype occurred many times. The chain couples TRBV24-1 to TRBJ2-1; possibly TRBD2 for D (5 bases). The CDR3 length is 16 residues. Germline CDR1 reads KGHDR; CDR2 reads SFDVKD. V shed 0 bases and J shed 10 bases, with 18 bases lying between them. CDR3 region: CATSDLRAEDGREQFF. The CDR3 bases are TGTGCCACCAGTGATTTGAGAGCGGAGGACGGGCGGGAGCAGTTCTTC.

This clonotype was seen at least ten times. The chain recombines TRBV20-1 with TRBJ2-7, with TRBD2 matching over 9 bases. CDR1 and CDR2 (germline): DFQATT, SNEGSKA (reference sequence). The CDR3 runs 13 residues. The trim removed 5 bases at V and 0 bases at J, leaving 2 bases unmatched. Here the CDR3 DNA reads TGCAGTGCTCCACTAGCGGGCTCCTACGAGCAGTACTTC. Amino acid sequence: CSAPLAGSYEQYF.

This clonotype was picked up many times. One base away lies a much larger clone, so this may be a sequencing read error. The J gene is TRBJ2-1, the V gene TRBV11-3, with D possibly TRBD2 on 6 matching bases. Germline CDR1 SGHNT, CDR2 YENEEA. The CDR3 totals 16 residues. The CDR3 loop is CASSSDTGLSYKEQFF. As DNA, the CDR3 is TGTGCCAGCAGTTCCGACACGGGACTTTCCTACAAGGAGCAGTTCTTC.

The rearrangement uses TRBV5-1 and TRBJ2-7; either TRBD1 or TRBD2 may supply D (5 bases each). CDR3 length: 15 residues. Germline lookup yields CDR1 SGHRS and CDR2 YFSETQ. Deletions cut 4 bases from V and 6 bases from J, with 20 bases between. The CDR3 here is CASSLGVGWAFEQYF. The CDR3 nucleotides read TGCGCCAGCAGCCTGGGGGTCGGGTGGGCCTTCGAGCAGTACTTC. The full variable domain, with the rest looked up from reference TRBV5-1 and TRBJ2-7, is KAGVTQTPRYLIKTRGQQVTLSCSPISGHRSVSWYQQTPGQGLQFLFEYFSETQRNKGNFPGRFSGRQFSNSRSEMNVSTLELGDSALYLCASSLGVGWAFEQYFGPGTRLTVT.

This clonotype was found many times. The V call is TRBV20-1, the J call TRBJ2-1, with D unclear. Trimming pared 2 bases from V and 1 base from J, leaving 0 bases between. CDR3 length: 11 amino acids. The germline V gene has CDR1 DFQATT and CDR2 SNEGSKA (reference sequence). The DNA for the CDR3 is TGCAGTGCTAGATCCTACAATGAGCAGTTCTTC. Its translation: CSARSYNEQFF.

V usage is TRBV24-1 and J usage is TRBJ2-7; 10 bases agree with TRBD1. The CDR3 is 15 amino acids. J was trimmed by 5 bases and V by 3 bases; bases with no gene match: 6. Germline V gives CDR1 KGHDR, CDR2 SFDVKD. The CDR3 here is CATSDRQGASDEQYF. CDR3 bases: TGTGCCACCAGTGATAGACAGGGGGCTTCAGACGAGCAGTACTTC.

This clonotype was seen more than once but under ten times. J is TRBJ1-2 and V is TRBV6-2 or TRBV6-3; D not certain. This CDR3 comprises 15 residues. V lost 5 bases and J 2 bases, leaving 15 bases between the germline ends. Per the germline V gene, CDR1 is MNHEY and CDR2 is SVGEGT. As DNA, the CDR3 is TGTGCCAGCAGTGAAGCATTCGGGAAGAACTATGGCTACACCTTC. Protein product: CASSEAFGKNYGYTF.

V usage is TRBV5-1 and J usage is TRBJ1-1; no reliable D call. Trimming shortened V by 2 bases and J by 1 base, and 9 bases separated the two germline ends. This CDR3 has 14 residues. The V gene's germline CDR1 is SGHRS and CDR2 YFSETQ. The CDR3 DNA follows: TGCGCCAGCAGCTTTTCTTCGGGGAACACTGAAGCTTTCTTT. This encodes CASSFSSGNTEAFF.

At least ten counts were recorded for this clonotype. The chain joins TRBV4-1 to TRBJ2-5, with D maybe TRBD1 (6 bases). Trimming removed 4 bases at V and 2 bases at J, with 8 bases between. There are 13 residues in the CDR3. The germline gives CDR1 MGHRA, CDR2 YSYEKL. The CDR3 loop is CASSRQVQETQYF. CDR3 bases: TGCGCCAGCAGCCGACAGGTTCAAGAGACCCAGTACTTC.

This clonotype turned up a few times. The genes are TRBV24-1 and TRBJ2-1; D is perhaps TRBD2 (5 bases). The CDR3 covers 16 residues. V shed 4 bases and J shed 2 bases, with 14 bases lying between them. CDR1 and CDR2 (germline): KGHDR, SFDVKD. This CDR3 reads CATSDPGPSPYNEQFF. As DNA, the CDR3 is TGTGCCACCAGTGACCCTGGGCCTAGCCCCTACAATGAGCAGTTCTTC.

This clonotype was observed once. The genes are TRBV12-3 or TRBV12-4 and TRBJ2-7, with D possibly matching TRBD1 (6 bases). This CDR3 has 14 amino acids. V was trimmed by 2 bases and J by 3 bases, leaving 11 bases between them. For the CDR3, the DNA is TGTGCCAGCAGTTTAAGGGACAAAAGCTACGAGCAGTACTTC. Residues: CASSLRDKSYEQYF.

As concerns this clonotype: A junction end diverges from the germline sequence, so it may reflect a read error. V gene TRBV3-1 combines with J gene TRBJ2-1; a possible D gene is TRBD2 (6 bases). CDR3 size: 14 residues. Germline lookup yields CDR1 LGHDT and CDR2 YNNKEL (reference sequence). The DNA of the CDR3 is TGTGCCGGCAGCCACCCGGGACTTACCTACGAGCAGTTCTTC. It translates to CAGSHPGLTYEQFF.

This clonotype was detected many times. V usage is TRBV7-3 and J usage is TRBJ1-6; no reliable D call. The length of the CDR3 is 17 residues. CDR1 is SGHTA and CDR2 is FQGTGA in the germline V gene. V lost 1 base and J 9 bases, leaving 19 bases between the germline ends. CDR3 amino acids: CASSLKGLATSVSPLHF. CDR3 nucleotide sequence: TGTGCCAGCAGCTTAAAAGGGTTGGCCACGTCTGTTTCACCCCTCCACTTT.

The chain joins TRBV7-2 to TRBJ2-5, with 9 bases that match TRBD2. This CDR3 comprises 15 residues. Germline loops: CDR1 SGHTA, CDR2 FQGNSA. Trimming took 6 bases from V and 4 from J; bases not matched to a gene: 9. CDR3 amino acids: CASSLAGSVVETQYF. The CDR3 nucleotides read TGTGCCAGCAGTCTAGCGGGGAGCGTAGTAGAGACCCAGTACTTC.

The genes are TRBV7-3 and TRBJ1-2; possibly TRBD1 for D (6 bases). The germline CDR1 and CDR2 sequences are SGHTA and FQGTGA. V was pared by 5 bases and J by 4 bases, with 14 bases between. This CDR3 has 14 residues. The CDR3 sequence is CASSQRGGTYGYTF. The CDR3 DNA sequence: TGTGCCAGCAGCCAACGCGGGGGCACCTATGGCTACACCTTC. Looking up the rest from reference TRBV7-3 and TRBJ1-2 gives the full variable domain: GAGVSQTPSNKVTEKGKYVELRCDPISGHTALYWYRQSLGQGPEFLIYFQGTGAADDSGLPNDRFFAVRPEGSVSTLKIQRTERGDSAVYLCASSQRGGTYGYTFGSGTRLTVV.

V is TRBV4-3 and J is TRBJ1-2; 8 bases are shared with TRBD1. In germline, CDR1 is LGHNA, CDR2 YSLEER. V lost 1 base, J lost 8 bases, and 9 bases stayed unmatched. The CDR3 is made up of 15 amino acids. CDR3 sequence reads: CASSQVQGAFSGYTF. In nucleotides, the CDR3 is TGCGCCAGCAGCCAAGTTCAGGGGGCTTTTTCCGGCTACACCTTC.

This clonotype has ten or more counts. This chain joins TRBV19 and TRBJ1-3, with a weak D call TRBD1 (5 bases). Trimming took off 8 bases at V and 0 bases at J, with 14 bases between the two ends. Germline-derived CDR1 and CDR2 are LNHDA and SQIVND (reference sequence). The CDR3 is 15 residues long. The CDR3 is CASGTGTSSGNTIYF. CDR3 nucleotide sequence: TGTGCCAGTGGTACGGGGACCAGCTCTGGAAACACCATATATTTT.

The chain employs TRBV14 and TRBJ1-2, with D maybe TRBD1 (5 bases). Germline V gene data show CDR1 as SGHDN and CDR2 as FVKESK. The V gene lost 3 bases and the J gene lost 1 base, with 21 bases spanning the gap. CDR3 length equals 18 residues. The DNA of the CDR3 is TGTGCCAGCAGCCACCTCCCTTGGGTAGGGGAGGATAACTATGGCTACACCTTC. Amino acid sequence: CASSHLPWVGEDNYGYTF.

This clonotype has ten or more counts. V usage is TRBV12-3 or TRBV12-4 and J usage is TRBJ2-1; unclear D gene. V shed 5 bases and J shed 7 bases, with 6 bases lying between them. The length of the CDR3 is 11 residues. DNA for the CDR3: TGTGCCAGCAGTCCACGGAATGAGCAGTTCTTC. Translating gives CASSPRNEQFF.